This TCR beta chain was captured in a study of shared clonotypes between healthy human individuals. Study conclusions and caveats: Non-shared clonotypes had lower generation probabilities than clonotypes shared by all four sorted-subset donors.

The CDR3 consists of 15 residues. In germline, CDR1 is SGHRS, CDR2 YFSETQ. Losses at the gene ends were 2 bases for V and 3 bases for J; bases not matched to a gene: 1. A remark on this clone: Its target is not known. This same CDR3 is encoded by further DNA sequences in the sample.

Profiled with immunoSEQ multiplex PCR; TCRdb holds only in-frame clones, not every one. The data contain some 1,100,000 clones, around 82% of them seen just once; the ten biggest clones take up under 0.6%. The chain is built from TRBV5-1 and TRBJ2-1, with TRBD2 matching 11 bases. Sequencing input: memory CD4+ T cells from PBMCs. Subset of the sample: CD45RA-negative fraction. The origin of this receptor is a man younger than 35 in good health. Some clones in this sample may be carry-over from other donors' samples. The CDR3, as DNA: TGCGCCAGCAGCTTACTAGCGGGAGTCTACAATGAGCAGTTCTTC. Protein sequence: CASSLLAGVYNEQFF.